A selection of T cell receptor beta chains follows, all from one sample in a study of T cell repertoires in cytomegalovirus infection. TCRdb itself ran the reads through MiXCR, one entry per CDR3 protein. The sample consists of more than 250,000 distinct CDR3 sequences, 20% to 25% of them appearing once. These receptors lack a known antigen. The material sequenced was cultured PBMCs, taken from culture after CMV antigen stimulation. Every receptor here comes from a human donor in good health (CMV status not recorded). Some clones in this sample may be carry-over from other donors' samples. Both conserved end residues are part of each CDR3. A D gene is named only where the DNA matches it firmly. Clone size appears in some rows only: once, few, many, or a class for an expanded clone.

>TRBD1|TRBV6-1|TRBJ1-1|-
CASSDGQGARGNTEAFF
TGTGCCAGCAGTGACGGTCAGGGGGCTAGGGGGAACACTGAAGCTTTCTTT
>TRBD1|TRBV12-3/TRBV12-4|TRBJ1-1|-
CASSHRDSREAFF
TGTGCCAGCAGCCACCGGGACAGTCGTGAAGCTTTCTTT
>-|TRBV27|TRBJ2-6|-
CASSLLAGAGANVLTF
TGTGCCAGCAGTTTATTGGCCGGGGCAGGGGCCAACGTCCTGACTTTC
>TRBD2|TRBV7-2|TRBJ2-1|many
CASSLAGTSGFNEQFF
TGTGCCAGCAGCTTAGCCGGGACTAGCGGGTTCAATGAGCAGTTCTTC
>TRBD1|TRBV5-4|TRBJ1-4|few
CASSAGTGRTNEKLFF
TGTGCCAGCAGCGCCGGGACAGGGAGAACTAATGAAAAACTGTTTTTT
>TRBD1|TRBV19|TRBJ2-7|few
CASSRRQGAAEQYF
TGTGCCAGTAGTCGTAGACAGGGGGCAGCCGAGCAGTACTTC
>-|TRBV24-1|TRBJ2-1|-
CATSDPRSEQFF
TGTGCCACCAGTGATCCCCGGAGTGAGCAGTTCTTC
>TRBD2|TRBV11-3|TRBJ2-1|few
CASSLGIAGGEKGEQFF
TGTGCCAGCAGCTTAGGGATAGCGGGAGGCGAAAAGGGTGAGCAGTTCTTC
>-|TRBV7-2|TRBJ1-4|many
CASTFAWTANEKLFF
TGTGCCAGCACCTTTGCCTGGACAGCAAATGAAAAACTGTTTTTT
>-|TRBV12-3/TRBV12-4|TRBJ1-2|-
CASSPSLRGVYGYTF
TGTGCCAGCAGTCCAAGTCTTAGGGGGGTCTATGGCTACACCTTC
>-|TRBV5-1|TRBJ2-1|-
CASSSTRTYNEQFF
TGCGCCAGCAGCTCCACAAGAACCTACAATGAGCAGTTCTTC
>TRBD2|TRBV11-2|TRBJ2-3|-
CASSLDGTSGPPWDTQYF
TGTGCCAGCAGCTTAGATGGAACTAGCGGACCCCCGTGGGATACGCAGTATTTT
>-|TRBV11-2|TRBJ2-5|-
CASSSMTEKETQYF
TGTGCCAGCAGCTCAATGACAGAAAAAGAGACCCAGTACTTC
>-|TRBV7-2|TRBJ1-6|-
CASSRQLSPLHF
TGTGCCAGCAGCCGACAGCTTTCACCCCTCCACTTT
>TRBD1|TRBV24-1|TRBJ1-5|-
CATSDAGTGVNQPQHF
TGTGCCACCAGTGATGCCGGGACAGGTGTTAATCAGCCCCAGCATTTT
>TRBD2|TRBV20-1|TRBJ2-1|-
CRGLAGVSYNEQFF
TGCAGGGGATTAGCGGGAGTTTCCTACAATGAGCAGTTCTTC
>-|TRBV7-2|TRBJ2-1|many
CASSPTGRGYNEQFF
TGTGCCAGCAGCCCGACGGGGAGGGGGTACAATGAGCAGTTCTTC
>TRBD2|TRBV7-2|TRBJ2-5|many
CASRTWGRGIRTSKQETQYF
TGTGCCAGCAGGACCTGGGGGCGGGGGATAAGGACTAGCAAACAAGAGACCCAGTACTTC
>TRBD1|TRBV29-1|TRBJ1-2|many
CSAQPSGTENYGYTF
TGCAGCGCCCAACCCTCCGGGACAGAGAACTATGGCTACACCTTC
>TRBD2|TRBV18|TRBJ2-1|few
CASSPPTSGRGNEQFF
TGTGCCAGCTCACCCCCGACTAGCGGGAGGGGCAATGAGCAGTTCTTC
>TRBD2|TRBV19|TRBJ2-1|-
CASSRASGSIGEQFF
TGTGCCAGTAGTAGAGCGAGCGGGAGTATAGGTGAGCAGTTCTTC
>-|TRBV12-3/TRBV12-4|TRBJ2-7|few
CASSLQAEQYF
TGTGCCAGCAGTTTACAGGCCGAGCAGTACTTC
>TRBD2|TRBV18|TRBJ2-3|-
CASSPQAGPLLGADTQYF
TGTGCCAGCTCACCCCAAGCGGGGCCGTTACTGGGGGCAGATACGCAGTATTTT
>TRBD2|TRBV28|TRBJ2-7|few
CASSLAGGGAMYEQYF
TGTGCCAGCAGTTTGGCCGGGGGGGGGGCAATGTACGAGCAGTACTTC
>-|TRBV7-9|TRBJ1-5|many
CASSPDSNQPQHF
TGTGCCAGCAGCCCCGATAGCAATCAGCCCCAGCATTTT
>TRBD1|TRBV20-1|TRBJ2-4|few
CSARNRGENIQYF
TGCAGTGCTAGAAACAGGGGTGAAAACATTCAGTACTTC